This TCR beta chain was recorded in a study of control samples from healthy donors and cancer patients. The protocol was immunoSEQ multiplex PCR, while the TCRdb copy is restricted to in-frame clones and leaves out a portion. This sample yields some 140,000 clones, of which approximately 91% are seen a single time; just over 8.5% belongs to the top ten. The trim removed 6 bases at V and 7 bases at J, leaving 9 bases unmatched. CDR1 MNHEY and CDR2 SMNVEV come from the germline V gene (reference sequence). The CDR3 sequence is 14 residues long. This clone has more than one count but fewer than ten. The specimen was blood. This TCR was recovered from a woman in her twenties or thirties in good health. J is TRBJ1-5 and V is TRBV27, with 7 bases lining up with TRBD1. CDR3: CASRGQGGGQPQHF. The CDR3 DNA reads TGTGCCAGCAGGGGACAAGGGGGCGGACAGCCCCAGCATTTT.